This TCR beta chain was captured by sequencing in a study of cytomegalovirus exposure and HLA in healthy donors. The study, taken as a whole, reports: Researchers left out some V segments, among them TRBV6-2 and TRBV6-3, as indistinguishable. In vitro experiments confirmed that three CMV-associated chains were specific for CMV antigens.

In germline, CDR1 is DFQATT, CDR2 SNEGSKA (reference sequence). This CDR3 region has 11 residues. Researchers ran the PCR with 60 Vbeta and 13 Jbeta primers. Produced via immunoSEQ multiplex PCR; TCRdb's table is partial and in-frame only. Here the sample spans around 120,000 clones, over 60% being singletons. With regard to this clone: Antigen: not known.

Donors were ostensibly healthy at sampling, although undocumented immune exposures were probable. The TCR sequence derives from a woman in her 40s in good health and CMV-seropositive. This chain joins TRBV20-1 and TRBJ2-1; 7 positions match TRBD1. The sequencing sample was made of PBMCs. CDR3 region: CAGRGNNEQFF. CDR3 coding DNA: TGCGCAGGCAGGGGGAATAATGAGCAGTTCTTC.